This T cell receptor (beta chain) was sequenced for a study of blood T cell repertoires in COVID-19. Across the study: The United States, Italy and Spain provided the acute and convalescent COVID-19 samples. The cDNA or gDNA used as material had been derived from T cells, B-cell-depleted T cells, or PBMCs.

As originally analysed: Amplification with reference gene primers provided the estimates of nucleated cell counts. Some clones are missing from TCRdb's copy, which holds only in-frame ones; the method was immunoSEQ multiplex PCR. V and J calls plus clone size are reproduced from that table; the DNA served to infer D and trimming. Of approximately 190,000 clones in the sample, under 90% were seen once. Germline CDR1 reads SGHVS; CDR2 reads FNYEAQ. V lost 3 bases, J lost 6 bases, and 12 bases stayed unmatched. The CDR3 is 17 amino acids. This TCR was sampled from a man in his fifties or sixties with acute or convalescent COVID-19. The V gene is TRBV7-6, the J gene TRBJ1-1, with 11 bases fitting TRBD1. The specimen sequenced was peripheral blood. DNA of the CDR3: TGTGCCAGCAGCTTGCAGGACAGGGGGCCGCGAGGAGCTGAAGCTTTCTTT. This encodes CASSLQDRGPRGAEAFF.